Sequencing of this T cell receptor beta chain was carried out in a study of control samples from healthy donors and cancer patients. Assay: immunoSEQ multiplex PCR; the TCRdb copy retains only in-frame clones and omits some. The data hold 150,000 to 160,000 clones, with over 90% observed a single time. CDR3 length: 12 amino acids. Germline lookup yields CDR1 SQVTM and CDR2 ANQGSEA. With 3 bases removed from V and 2 bases from J, the gap between germline ends came to 8 bases. Sequenced input: blood. The chain couples TRBV29-1 to TRBJ2-7; no definite D call. This TCR was recovered from a man aged 45-65 years in good health. The CDR3: CSVEVQAYEQYF. CDR3 DNA: TGCAGCGTTGAGGTCCAGGCCTACGAGCAGTACTTC.